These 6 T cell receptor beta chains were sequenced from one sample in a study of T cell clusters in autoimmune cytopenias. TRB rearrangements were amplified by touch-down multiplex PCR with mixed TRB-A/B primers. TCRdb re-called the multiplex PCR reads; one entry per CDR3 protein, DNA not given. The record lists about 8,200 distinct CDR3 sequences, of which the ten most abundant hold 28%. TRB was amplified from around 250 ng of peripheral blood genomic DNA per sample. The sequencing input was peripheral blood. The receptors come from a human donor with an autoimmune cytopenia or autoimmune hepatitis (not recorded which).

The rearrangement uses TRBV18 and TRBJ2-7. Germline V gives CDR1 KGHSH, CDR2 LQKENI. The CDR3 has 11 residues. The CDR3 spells CASSTLGEQYF.

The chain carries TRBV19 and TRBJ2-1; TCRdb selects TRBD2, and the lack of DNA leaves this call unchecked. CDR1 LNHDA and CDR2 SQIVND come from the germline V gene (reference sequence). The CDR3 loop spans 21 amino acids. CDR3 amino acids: CASSIGLRRALAGDNDNEQFF.

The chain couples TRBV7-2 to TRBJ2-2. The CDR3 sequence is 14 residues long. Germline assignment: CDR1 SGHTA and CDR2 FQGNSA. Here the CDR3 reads CASSFSPATGELFF.

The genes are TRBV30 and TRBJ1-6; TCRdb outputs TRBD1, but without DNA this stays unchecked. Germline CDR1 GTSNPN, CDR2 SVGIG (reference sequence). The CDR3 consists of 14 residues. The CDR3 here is CAWSTGTGDSPLHF.

CDR3 protein: CAISESRDGEAFF. The rearrangement uses TRBV10-3 and TRBJ1-1. Germline CDR1 and CDR2: ENHRY and SYGVKD. This CDR3 comprises 13 residues.

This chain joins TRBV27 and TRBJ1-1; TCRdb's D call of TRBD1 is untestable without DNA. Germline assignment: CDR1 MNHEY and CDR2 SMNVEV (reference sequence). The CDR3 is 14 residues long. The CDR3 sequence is CASSIDRVGTEAFF.